Presented here are 6 T cell receptor beta chains from one specimen sequenced in a study of shared clonotypes between healthy human individuals. The data were produced by immunoSEQ multiplex PCR, yet TCRdb's version contains in-frame clones alone and is incomplete. Of about 2.2 million clones in the sample, 85% to 95% were seen once. Naive CD8 cells were CD45RO-negative, positively selected for CCR7, excluding terminally differentiated effector memory CD45RA+ cells. Sequences were obtained from naive CD8+ T cells from PBMCs. The receptors here all came from a man between 18 and 35 years old in good health. Some clones in this sample may be carry-over from other donors' samples.

The chain joins TRBV9 to TRBJ2-5, with D perhaps TRBD2 (5 bases). The CDR3 is 14 residues long. Germline V gene data show CDR1 as SGDLS and CDR2 as YYNGEE. V lost 4 bases and J lost 6, with 16 bases in between. The DNA of the CDR3 is TGTGCCAGCAGCCCACCTGGGAGATGGCAGACCCAGTACTTC. Its translation: CASSPPGRWQTQYF.

The chain employs TRBV6-1 and TRBJ2-2, with D perhaps TRBD2 (5 bases). The germline CDR1 and CDR2 sequences are MNHNS and SASEGT. The V and J ends lost 2 bases and 7 bases respectively, with 17 bases between them. The CDR3 runs 16 residues. This chain's CDR3 is CASSEWAEEGFGELFF. The DNA for the CDR3 is TGTGCCAGCAGTGAATGGGCGGAAGAGGGTTTCGGGGAGCTGTTTTTT.

The table lists this clone with a few counts. Other DNA sequences in this specimen translate into the identical CDR3. The gene calls are TRBV5-1 and TRBJ2-7; maybe TRBD2 (5 bases). Germline V gives CDR1 SGHRS, CDR2 YFSETQ. The CDR3 has 14 residues. Trimming stripped 0 bases from V and 0 bases from J, with 7 bases between. The CDR3 DNA follows: TGCGCCAGCAGCTTGGCTGGGAGCTCCTACGAGCAGTACTTC. Its translation: CASSLAGSSYEQYF.

The chain joins TRBV7-9 to TRBJ1-4, with D possibly being TRBD1 (6 bases). The CDR3 length is 13 residues. The germline V and J ends were trimmed by 5 bases and 5 bases, with 9 bases remaining between them. In germline, CDR1 is SEHNR, CDR2 FQNEAQ (reference sequence). The CDR3 DNA is TGTGCCAGCAGCGAAGACAGGAATGAAAAACTGTTTTTT. Its translation: CASSEDRNEKLFF.

This clone showed up just once. The chain couples TRBV4-1 to TRBJ1-1; D is unclear. Germline CDR1 and CDR2: MGHRA and YSYEKL. The germline V and J ends were trimmed by 1 base and 11 bases, with 17 bases remaining between them. CDR3 length: 14 residues. CDR3 in amino acids: CASSQAATAFLAFF. The CDR3 nucleotides are TGCGCCAGCAGCCAAGCCGCTACCGCTTTTCTGGCTTTCTTT.

This sequence joins TRBV27 and TRBJ1-4; the D is unclear. This CDR3 has 16 amino acids. Germline V CDR1 and CDR2: MNHEY, SMNVEV (reference sequence). Trimming took off 6 bases at V and 8 bases at J, with 22 bases between the two ends. The CDR3 sequence is CASRMIGPGSVEKLFF. In DNA, the CDR3 is TGTGCCAGCAGAATGATAGGACCGGGGTCCGTAGAAAAACTGTTTTTT. The variable domain in full, completed from reference TRBV27 and TRBJ1-4, reads EAQVTQNPRYLITVTGKKLTVTCSQNMNHEYMSWYRQDPGLGLRQIYYSMNVEVTDKGDVPEGYKVSRKEKRNFPLILESPSPNQTSLYFCASRMIGPGSVEKLFFGSGTQLSVL.